The source of this TCR beta chain is a study of blood T cell repertoires in COVID-19. For the study at large: The United States, Italy and Spain were the sources of the acute and convalescent COVID-19 samples. The analysed material was cDNA or gDNA that came from T cells, B-cell-depleted T cells, or PBMCs.

The CDR3 sequence is 12 residues long. V dropped 4 bases and J dropped 7 bases, with 5 bases sitting between them. The germline gives CDR1 KGHSH, CDR2 LQKENI. Authors' processing steps: Quantification of nucleated cells was approximated via reference gene primer amplification. Assay used: immunoSEQ multiplex PCR; TCRdb lists only in-frame clones, some missing. Clone size and the V and J calls come from that table; the DNA yielded D and trimming. The top ten hold nearly 0.55% of the sample, which has some 180,000 clones, 75% to 95% seen once. The TCR comes from a man aged 45-65 years with acute or convalescent COVID-19. What was sequenced was peripheral blood. V and J are TRBV18 and TRBJ1-6; D remains ambiguous. The chain's CDR3 is CASSQQNSPLHF. The CDR3 region has the DNA TGTGCCAGCTCACAACAGAATTCACCCCTCCACTTT.